The 27 T cell receptor beta chains given below trace back to one sample, sequenced in a study of T cells after yellow fever vaccination (dated by TCRdb to 2018 to 2020). The sample's treatment or condition label, decoded: live attenuated yellow fever vaccine strain. The method was 5' RACE. TCRdb records Illumina HiSeq 2500 as the sequencer. Clones were called with MiXCR by TCRdb after fastp trimmed the public reads at Q25, and only in-frame beta chains were retained. All rows with the same CDR3 protein become a single entry with the most common DNA and genes. The sample yields about 160,000 distinct CDR3 sequences; more than 5.5% were counted once. The top ten constitute over 2% of the sample. This specimen was CD4+ T cells sorted from PBMCs, taken less than 6 days after the first yellow fever vaccination. The source is a man aged 18 to 30 who received the YFV17D yellow fever vaccine.

In its sample, this clonotype was seen many times. This sequence joins TRBV7-9 and TRBJ2-5; perhaps TRBD1 as D (6 bases). Trimming took off 5 bases at V and 1 base at J, with 14 bases between the two ends. Germline V lookup: CDR1 SEHNR, CDR2 FQNEAQ (reference sequence). The CDR3 extends over 15 amino acids. CDR3 amino acids: CASSTIGQPQETQYF. CDR3 coding DNA: TGTGCCAGCAGCACTATTGGACAGCCCCAAGAGACCCAGTACTTC. The full variable domain, with the rest looked up from reference TRBV7-9 and TRBJ2-5, is DTGVSQNPRHKITKRGQNVTFRCDPISEHNRLYWYRQTLGQGPEFLTYFQNEAQLEKSRLLSDRFSAERPKGSFSTLEIQRTEQGDSAMYLCASSTIGQPQETQYFGPGTRLLVL.

This clonotype was seen repeatedly, ten times or more. The rearrangement links TRBV10-2 to TRBJ1-5; a possible D gene is TRBD1 (5 bases). The CDR3 runs 15 residues. Trimming took off 8 bases at V and 4 bases at J, with 18 bases between the two ends. Per the germline V gene, CDR1 is WSHSY and CDR2 is SAAADI. CDR3 loop: CASHPRGGGNQPQHF. The CDR3 nucleotides read TGCGCCAGCCACCCACGGGGTGGGGGAAATCAGCCCCAGCATTTT.

This clonotype was counted many times. V usage is TRBV28 and J usage is TRBJ1-2; D remains unclear. The V gene lost 7 bases and the J gene lost 7 bases, with 19 bases spanning the gap. The CDR3 is 14 amino acids. Looked up from germline, CDR1 is MDHEN and CDR2 is SYDVKM. The CDR3 region is CASIPGGEDGGYTF. CDR3 DNA sequence: TGTGCCAGCATCCCCGGCGGCGAGGACGGTGGCTACACCTTC.

This clonotype came up a few times. The chain couples TRBV9 to TRBJ2-2; TRBD2 aligns across 11 bases. Trimming removed 0 bases from V and 7 bases from J; junction bases left unmatched: 8. The CDR3 extends over 17 amino acids. The germline CDR1 and CDR2 sequences are SGDLS and YYNGEE. DNA for the CDR3: TGTGCCAGCAGCGTAGATAGCGGGGGGGCCGGAGGCGGGGAGCTGTTTTTT. Its protein product is CASSVDSGGAGGGELFF.

The chain carries TRBV7-2 and TRBJ1-1; TRBD1 agrees at 7 bases. Trimming at V came to 4 bases and at J to 1 base, leaving 9 bases not matched to a gene. The CDR3 sequence is 16 residues long. Germline CDR1 is SGHTA and CDR2 is FQGNSA. CDR3 DNA: TGTGCCAGCAGCTCGACCGCAGGGGGGAGGAACACTGAAGCTTTCTTT. Amino acid sequence: CASSSTAGGRNTEAFF.

This clonotype was seen at least ten times. The chain combines TRBV7-2 with TRBJ1-3; the D is unclear. The V end was cut by 1 base, the J end by 0 bases, with 7 bases between. This CDR3 spans 15 amino acids. CDR1 and CDR2 (germline): SGHTA, FQGNSA. CDR3 sequence (DNA): TGTGCCAGCAGCTTAGACAGCCTCTCTGGAAACACCATATATTTT. Translating it yields CASSLDSLSGNTIYF.

Only a few counts were recorded for this clonotype. V usage is TRBV2 and J usage is TRBJ2-2; TRBD2 is a possible D gene (5 bases). The CDR3 has 18 amino acids. V lost 4 bases, J lost 6 bases, and 24 bases lay in between. Germline V gene sequence: CDR1 SNHLY, CDR2 FYNNEI. The CDR3 DNA reads as TGTGCCAGCAGTGTGTTGGGCAGTACAGCAGACGGGGCCGGGGAGCTGTTTTTT. Protein sequence: CASSVLGSTADGAGELFF.

The table lists this clonotype with a few counts. This chain uses TRBV11-3 with TRBJ1-2; the D is unclear. The CDR3 consists of 15 residues. The V end was cut by 2 bases, the J end by 2 bases, with 12 bases between. CDR1 and CDR2 from the germline V gene are SGHNT and YENEEA. CDR3 DNA: TGTGCCAGCAGCTTAAGCTTAGGATCCAACTATGGCTACACCTTC. Its protein is CASSLSLGSNYGYTF.

The chain employs TRBV11-1 and TRBJ1-5; D not certain. This CDR3 has 13 amino acids. The V end lost 5 bases, the J end lost 5 bases, and 10 bases lay between the germline ends. Germline assignment: CDR1 SGHAT and CDR2 FQDESV (reference sequence). CDR3 bases: TGTGCCAGCAGCGCGACACTCGATCAGCCCCAGCATTTT. It translates to CASSATLDQPQHF.

This clonotype was recorded at least ten times. The rearrangement joins TRBV6-6 to TRBJ1-2, with 8 bases identical to TRBD1. CDR1 and CDR2 from the germline V gene are MNHNY and SVGAGI (reference sequence). The length of the CDR3 is 13 residues. Unmatched junction bases numbered 7, after V lost 5 bases and J lost 8 bases. CDR3 coding DNA: TGTGCCAGCAGTCCGAATCGACAGGGGGGCTACACCTTC. Amino acid sequence: CASSPNRQGGYTF.

This clonotype was found many times. As DNA, the CDR3 is TGTGCCAGCAGTTACAGGGTTGCAGATACGCAGTATTTT. Translating gives CASSYRVADTQYF. The chain has TRBV5-6 and TRBJ2-3; maybe TRBD1 (6 bases). Germline lookup yields CDR1 SGHDT and CDR2 YYEEEE. This CDR3 contains 13 residues. Trimming shortened V by 5 bases and J by 4 bases, and 11 bases separated the two germline ends.

This clonotype was counted ten times or more. The chain links TRBV12-3 or TRBV12-4 to TRBJ2-3; TRBD2 matches 14 bases. CDR3 length equals 19 residues. Trimming took 5 bases from V and 2 from J; bases not matched to a gene: 12. The CDR3, as DNA: TGTGCCAGCAGTCGACGACTAGCGGGGGGGCTTCCCTCCACAGATACGCAGTATTTT. Translation: CASSRRLAGGLPSTDTQYF.

This clonotype was detected only a few times. The genes are TRBV11-3 and TRBJ2-3, with D possibly TRBD1 on 7 matching bases. The CDR3 has 13 amino acids. In germline, CDR1 is SGHNT, CDR2 YENEEA. The V gene lost 3 bases and the J gene lost 8 bases, with 12 bases spanning the gap. The CDR3 region has the DNA TGTGCCAGCAGCTTCCAGGGGGAGGTTACGCAGTATTTT. It yields the protein CASSFQGEVTQYF.

Only a few counts were recorded for this clonotype. The chain has TRBV4-2 and TRBJ2-1; D perhaps matches TRBD1 (6 bases). This CDR3 spans 15 amino acids. Germline CDR1 and CDR2: LGHNA and YNFKEQ. The ends were cut back, 0 bases at V and 15 bases at J, with 21 bases in the middle. The CDR3 loop reads CASSQDSPRQARVFF. For the CDR3, the DNA is TGTGCCAGCAGCCAAGATTCCCCCCGACAGGCGCGTGTGTTCTTC.

This clonotype was counted at least ten times. The V call is TRBV7-6, the J call TRBJ1-3; D possibly corresponds to TRBD1 (5 bases). CDR3 length equals 14 residues. Germline V gene sequence: CDR1 SGHVS, CDR2 FNYEAQ. The V end lost 3 bases, the J end lost 2 bases, and 8 bases lay between the germline ends. The CDR3 reads CASSLRGAGNTIYF. Written as DNA, the CDR3 is TGTGCCAGCAGCTTGAGGGGAGCTGGAAACACCATATATTTT.

This clonotype has a handful of counts. This chain uses TRBV6-1 with TRBJ1-5; D is unclear. The CDR3 loop spans 13 amino acids. The germline V gene has CDR1 MNHNS and CDR2 SASEGT. The V and J ends lost 5 bases and 5 bases respectively, with 10 bases between them. Here the CDR3 reads CASSPFPHQPQHF. CDR3 DNA: TGTGCCAGCAGTCCCTTTCCGCATCAGCCCCAGCATTTT.

The genes are TRBV5-6 and TRBJ2-1, with 11 bases lining up with TRBD2. Per the germline V gene, CDR1 is SGHDT and CDR2 is YYEEEE. This CDR3 contains 19 residues. After removal of 1 base from V and 2 bases from J, the junction contained 11 bases not matched to a gene. CDR3 sequence (DNA): TGTGCCAGCAGCTTGTCGGGAGGGCCACTAGCGGGGGCCTACAATGAGCAGTTCTTC. Amino acids: CASSLSGGPLAGAYNEQFF.

This clonotype came up many times. The rearrangement links TRBV12-3 or TRBV12-4 to TRBJ1-5; the D gene is possibly TRBD1 (5 bases). The CDR3 consists of 14 residues. Trimming removed 5 bases at V and 4 bases at J, with 12 bases between. Here the CDR3 reads CASSTRQPNQPQHF. In DNA, the CDR3 is TGTGCCAGCAGTACCAGACAGCCGAATCAGCCCCAGCATTTT.

In its sample, this clonotype was seen many times. J is TRBJ2-2 and V is TRBV28; D is uncertain. The CDR3 totals 15 residues. Deletions cut 4 bases from V and 0 bases from J, with 9 bases between. Germline V CDR1 and CDR2: MDHEN, SYDVKM. CDR3 protein: CASSSIGTNTGELFF. DNA of the CDR3: TGTGCCAGCAGTTCAATAGGGACGAACACCGGGGAGCTGTTTTTT. Complete variable domain (other parts from reference TRBV28 and TRBJ2-2): DVKVTQSSRYLVKRTGEKVFLECVQDMDHENMFWYRQDPGLGLRLIYFSYDVKMKEKGDIPEGYSVSREKKERFSLILESASTNQTSMYLCASSSIGTNTGELFFGEGSRLTVL.

In its sample, this clonotype was seen a few times. The rearrangement joins TRBV7-6 to TRBJ2-1, with D unresolved. The CDR3 is 14 residues long. CDR1 is SGHVS and CDR2 is FNYEAQ in the germline V gene. The V end was cut by 4 bases, the J end by 4 bases, with 11 bases between. This chain's CDR3 is CASSSLTLYNEQFF. CDR3 DNA: TGTGCCAGCAGCTCCTTGACTTTGTACAATGAGCAGTTCTTC.

This clonotype was detected many times. The chain uses TRBV27 and TRBJ2-7; D gene uncertain. The germline CDR1 and CDR2 sequences are MNHEY and SMNVEV (reference sequence). Trimming removed 4 bases from V and 2 bases from J, with 21 bases in between. CDR3 size: 17 residues. The CDR3 bases are TGTGCCAGCAGTTCACTTGCAAGGCGCGGCAGAACCTACGAGCAGTACTTC. It encodes CASSSLARRGRTYEQYF.

Regarding this clonotype: A much more abundant neighbour one base away suggests this may be a read error. The chain recombines TRBV3-1 with TRBJ1-4; TRBD1 is a possible D gene (5 bases). Per the germline V gene, CDR1 is LGHDT and CDR2 is YNNKEL (reference sequence). This CDR3 is 16 amino acids long. With 4 bases removed from V and 4 bases from J, the gap between germline ends came to 16 bases. The CDR3 bases are TGTGCCAGCAGCCCCTATCCCCGCAGGGATAATGAAAAACTGTTTTTT. Its protein is CASSPYPRRDNEKLFF.

Turning to this clonotype: A much larger clone is a single base away; this may be a read error. The chain joins TRBV5-6 to TRBJ2-1, with D perhaps matching TRBD2 (5 bases). Germline V gives CDR1 SGHDT, CDR2 YYEEEE. The length of the CDR3 is 15 residues. The CDR3 DNA sequence: TGTGCCAGCAGCTTGGGACTAAAGAGTTACAATGAGCTGTTCTTC. Translating gives CASSLGLKSYNELFF. The variable domain in full, completed from reference TRBV5-6 and TRBJ2-1, reads DAGVTQSPTHLIKTRGQQVTLRCSPKSGHDTVSWYQQALGQGPQFIFQYYEEEERQRGNFPDRFSGHQFPNYSSELNVNALLLGDSALYLCASSLGLKSYNELFFGPGTRLTVL.

This clonotype appeared many times. The chain joins TRBV5-6 to TRBJ2-3; D ambiguous. Germline V CDR1 and CDR2: SGHDT, YYEEEE. The V end was cut by 1 base, the J end by 0 bases, with 9 bases between. The CDR3 totals 15 residues. CDR3 sequence reads: CASSLRAGSTDTQYF. Written as DNA, the CDR3 is TGTGCCAGCAGCTTGAGGGCCGGGAGCACAGATACGCAGTATTTT. The entire variable domain, with the rest obtained from reference TRBV5-6 and TRBJ2-3, is as follows: DAGVTQSPTHLIKTRGQQVTLRCSPKSGHDTVSWYQQALGQGPQFIFQYYEEEERQRGNFPDRFSGHQFPNYSSELNVNALLLGDSALYLCASSLRAGSTDTQYFGPGTRLTVL.

This clonotype has at least ten counts. V usage is TRBV12-5 and J usage is TRBJ2-1, with 9 bases that match TRBD1. The CDR3 has 17 amino acids. V was clipped by 5 bases and J by 2 bases; unmatched bases: 10. Looked up from germline, CDR1 is LGHNT and CDR2 is FRNRAP. The CDR3 region is CASGTGQGKGTYNEQFF. The CDR3 nucleotides read TGTGCTAGTGGTACGGGACAGGGAAAGGGAACCTACAATGAGCAGTTCTTC.

This clonotype was seen many times. V and J are TRBV10-3 and TRBJ2-7, with D tentatively TRBD1 (6 bases). Germline V gene lookup returns CDR1 ENHRY and CDR2 SYGVKD. The ends were cut back, 4 bases at V and 0 bases at J, with 10 bases in the middle. The CDR3 totals 14 residues. The CDR3 is CAISVGGSSYEQYF. The CDR3 DNA follows: TGTGCCATCAGTGTAGGGGGTAGCTCCTACGAGCAGTACTTC.

There are many counts of this clonotype. J is TRBJ2-3 and V is TRBV29-1; 8 bases line up with TRBD1. The V gene's germline CDR1 is SQVTM and CDR2 ANQGSEA. The V and J ends lost 4 bases and 3 bases, in that order; junction bases with no gene match: 9. The CDR3 contains 15 residues. CDR3 nucleotides: TGCAGCGTTGCGTTCGCCAGGGGGCGAACAGATACGCAGTATTTT. It specifies CSVAFARGRTDTQYF.